This T cell receptor beta chain was identified during a study of OX40 agonist ivuxolimab in advanced cancers. Study at large: The patients' treatment was ivuxolimab, an agonistic anti-OX40 (CD134) antibody. Across the patients, intravenous ivuxolimab was delivered every 2 weeks at 0.01 to 10 mg/kg. Participants, roughly 81% male, averaged roughly 60 years of age, ranging from about 23 to 90. Previous treatment with anti-PD-1, anti-PD-L1 or anti-CTLA-4 therapy was allowed; 40% had received some.

Produced via immunoSEQ multiplex PCR; TCRdb's table is partial and in-frame only. The sample lists approximately 28,000 clones; about 90% were seen once. In germline, CDR1 is SGDLS, CDR2 YYNGEE. CDR3 size: 12 residues. With 5 bases removed from V and 3 bases from J, the gap between germline ends came to 9 bases. This clonotype was obtained from an adult with an advanced solid tumor such as melanoma, head and neck, liver or kidney cancer. The sample was CD4+ or CD8+ T cells sorted from blood, taken in a trial of the OX40 agonist ivuxolimab. The chain recombines TRBV9 with TRBJ2-7; either TRBD1 or TRBD2 may fit D (5 bases each). The CDR3 nucleotides are TGTGCCAGCAGTCGGGACGGCTACGAGCAGTACTTC. Translation gives CASSRDGYEQYF.